This passage covers 9 T cell receptor beta chains from one sample sequenced in a study of T cells in localized non-small cell lung cancer. Sequencing was performed with immunoSEQ multiplex PCR; in TCRdb, only in-frame clones are kept and a portion is missing. The data show some 25,000 clones, 85% to 95% seen once. The specimen comprised peripheral blood, sampled before any cancer treatment. These receptors all stem from a female donor aged 60 or older with stage II squamous cell lung carcinoma.

CDR3 sequence (DNA): TGTGCCAGCAGCTCCCGCGGGGGGACAGGGGGAAACACCATATATTTT. Its translation: CASSSRGGTGGNTIYF. The rearrangement links TRBV7-9 to TRBJ1-3; TRBD1 matches at 9 bases. This CDR3 contains 16 residues. J was trimmed by 4 bases and V by 4 bases; bases with no gene match: 8. The germline CDR1 and CDR2 sequences are SEHNR and FQNEAQ (reference sequence). Drawing the rest from reference TRBV7-9 and TRBJ1-3, the complete variable domain is DTGVSQNPRHKITKRGQNVTFRCDPISEHNRLYWYRQTLGQGPEFLTYFQNEAQLEKSRLLSDRFSAERPKGSFSTLEIQRTEQGDSAMYLCASSSRGGTGGNTIYFGEGSWLTVV.

DNA for the CDR3: TGTGCCAGCAGCCCCTCGGGACTTGGGTGGGAGACCCAGTACTTC. This gives the protein CASSPSGLGWETQYF. The chain carries TRBV28 and TRBJ2-5; tentative D call: TRBD2 (6 bases). The V end lost 6 bases, the J end lost 5 bases, and 19 bases lay between the germline ends. The CDR3 is 15 residues long. Germline CDR1 is MDHEN and CDR2 is SYDVKM.

The V call is TRBV9, the J call TRBJ2-3, with a possible D match to TRBD2 (6 bases). This CDR3 is built from 17 residues. V was clipped by 1 base and J by 0 bases, with 15 bases between them. Germline V lookup: CDR1 SGDLS, CDR2 YYNGEE. The CDR3 DNA sequence: TGTGCCAGCAGCGTATCGTGGGCGGGACTGAGCACAGATACGCAGTATTTT. It yields the protein CASSVSWAGLSTDTQYF.

V usage is TRBV27 and J usage is TRBJ2-3; D gene ambiguous. Trimming took 6 bases from V and 6 from J, leaving 19 bases between them. The CDR3 runs to 15 residues. Germline loops: CDR1 MNHEY, CDR2 SMNVEV (reference sequence). The CDR3 region has the DNA TGTGCCAGCAGGGCCCGGGTTGCCACGTGGGATACGCAGTATTTT. Amino acids: CASRARVATWDTQYF.

V is TRBV5-1 and J is TRBJ1-1, with D maybe TRBD1 (6 bases). CDR3 length: 12 amino acids. Per the germline V gene, CDR1 is SGHRS and CDR2 is YFSETQ. Trimming stripped 0 bases from V and 6 bases from J, with 6 bases between. The chain's CDR3 is CASSLGQAEAFF. CDR3 nucleotides: TGCGCCAGCAGCTTGGGACAGGCTGAAGCTTTCTTT. Using reference TRBV5-1 and TRBJ1-1 for the parts outside the CDR3, the full variable domain is KAGVTQTPRYLIKTRGQQVTLSCSPISGHRSVSWYQQTPGQGLQFLFEYFSETQRNKGNFPGRFSGRQFSNSRSEMNVSTLELGDSALYLCASSLGQAEAFFGQGTRLTVV.

The chain combines TRBV5-1 with TRBJ1-1; 10 bases agree with TRBD1. The CDR3 sequence is 14 residues long. CDR1 SGHRS and CDR2 YFSETQ come from the germline V gene. With V trimmed by 6 bases and J by 4 bases, 6 bases remained unmatched. The CDR3 is CASIQTGGGTEAFF. In nucleotides, the CDR3 is TGCGCCAGCATCCAGACAGGGGGCGGCACTGAAGCTTTCTTT.

The J gene is TRBJ2-7, the V gene TRBV6-1, with D unclear. The germline V gene encodes CDR1 MNHNS and CDR2 SASEGT. The CDR3 is 13 residues long. The V end lost 4 bases, the J end lost 2 bases, and 9 bases lay between the germline ends. The CDR3 is CASSVWGAYEQYF. CDR3 coding DNA: TGTGCCAGCAGTGTCTGGGGTGCCTACGAGCAGTACTTC.

V gene TRBV6-4 combines with J gene TRBJ1-2; D is ambiguous. V shed 9 bases and J shed 9 bases, with 8 bases lying between them. CDR1 is MRHNA, CDR2 SNTAGT, per germline. This CDR3 spans 9 amino acids. The CDR3 loop reads CASSSCYTF. The CDR3 DNA is TGTGCCAGTTCCTCTTGCTACACCTTC.

The V call is TRBV18, the J call TRBJ1-1; TRBD1 is a possible D gene (5 bases). The germline gives CDR1 KGHSH, CDR2 LQKENI. With 2 bases removed from V and 12 bases from J, the gap between germline ends came to 22 bases. The CDR3 extends over 15 amino acids. The CDR3 DNA sequence: TGTGCCAGCTCACCAATTGGGCAGGGCTCAGGGTTATCTTTCTTT. It specifies CASSPIGQGSGLSFF. Full variable domain (remainder filled in from reference TRBV18 and TRBJ1-1): NAGVMQNPRHLVRRRGQEARLRCSPMKGHSHVYWYRQLPEEGLKFMVYLQKENIIDESGMPKERFSAEFPKEGPSILRIQQVVRGDSAAYFCASSPIGQGSGLSFFGQGTRLTVV.